Shown below are 2 T cell receptor beta chains from a single sample sequenced in a study of graft-versus-host responses after intestinal transplantation. Libraries were prepared by immunoSEQ multiplex PCR; TCRdb keeps only in-frame clonotypes and omits some of them. The sample lists tens of thousands of clones, just over 90% occurring once. For these TCRs, the target antigens are not known. Specimen: unstimulated CD8+ T cells sorted from spleen or lymph node cells, collected before intestinal transplant. These TCRs come from a human donor who received an intestinal transplant.

The chain couples TRBV7-2 to TRBJ2-7; 10 bases match TRBD1. The CDR3 length is 17 residues. The J segment lost 2 bases and the V segment lost 0 bases, leaving 7 bases of the junction unmatched. Germline assignment: CDR1 SGHTA and CDR2 FQGNSA. The CDR3 DNA reads as TGTGCCAGCAGCTTAGCTCCCGACAGGGGGCGTACCTACGAGCAGTACTTC. It codes for CASSLAPDRGRTYEQYF.

The gene calls are TRBV7-2 and TRBJ2-2; the match to TRBD2 covers 11 bases. Germline values: CDR1 SGHTA, CDR2 FQGNSA. CDR3 length equals 16 residues. J lost 8 bases, V lost 3 bases, and 8 bases had no gene match. CDR3 amino acids: CASSLASGGRKGELFF. Here the CDR3 DNA reads TGTGCCAGCAGCTTGGCTAGCGGGGGGCGGAAGGGGGAGCTGTTTTTT.